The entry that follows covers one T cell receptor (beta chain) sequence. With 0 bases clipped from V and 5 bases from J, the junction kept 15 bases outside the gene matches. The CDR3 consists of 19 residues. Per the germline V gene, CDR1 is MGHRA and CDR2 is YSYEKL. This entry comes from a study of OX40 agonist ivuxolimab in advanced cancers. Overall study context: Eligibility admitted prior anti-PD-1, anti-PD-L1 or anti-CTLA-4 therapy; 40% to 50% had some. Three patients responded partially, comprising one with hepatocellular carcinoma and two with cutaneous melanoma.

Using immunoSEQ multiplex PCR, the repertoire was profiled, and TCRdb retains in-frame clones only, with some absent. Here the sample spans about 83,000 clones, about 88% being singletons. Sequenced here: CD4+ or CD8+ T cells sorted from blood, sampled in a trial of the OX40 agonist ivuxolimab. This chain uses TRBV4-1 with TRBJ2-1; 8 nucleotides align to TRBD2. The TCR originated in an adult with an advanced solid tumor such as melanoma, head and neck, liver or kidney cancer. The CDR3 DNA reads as TGCGCCAGCAGCCAAGATAGATTAAGGTCTAGCGGGCTTAACAATGAGCAGTTCTTC. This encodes CASSQDRLRSSGLNNEQFF.